This TCR beta chain was sequenced in a study of OX40 agonist ivuxolimab in advanced cancers. Findings and caveats of the study: Among T cells, CD8+ cells averaged more expanded clones than CD4+ cells.

Notes on this clone: Its target is unknown.

Looked up from germline, CDR1 is SEHNR and CDR2 is FQNEAQ (reference sequence). This CDR3 spans 15 amino acids. Trimming pared 4 bases from V and 9 bases from J, leaving 21 bases between. Sequencing was performed with immunoSEQ multiplex PCR; in TCRdb, only in-frame clones are kept and a portion is missing. The sample lists more than 50,000 clones; 85% were seen once. The receptor comes from an adult with an advanced solid tumor such as melanoma, head and neck, liver or kidney cancer. The chain couples TRBV7-9 to TRBJ1-2; tentatively, D is TRBD1 (5 bases). The source was CD4+ or CD8+ T cells sorted from blood, collected in a trial of the OX40 agonist ivuxolimab. The CDR3 coding sequence is TGTGCCAGCAGCTCCGAGGGACCCCGCCGGTTAAGCTACACCTTC. It encodes CASSSEGPRRLSYTF.